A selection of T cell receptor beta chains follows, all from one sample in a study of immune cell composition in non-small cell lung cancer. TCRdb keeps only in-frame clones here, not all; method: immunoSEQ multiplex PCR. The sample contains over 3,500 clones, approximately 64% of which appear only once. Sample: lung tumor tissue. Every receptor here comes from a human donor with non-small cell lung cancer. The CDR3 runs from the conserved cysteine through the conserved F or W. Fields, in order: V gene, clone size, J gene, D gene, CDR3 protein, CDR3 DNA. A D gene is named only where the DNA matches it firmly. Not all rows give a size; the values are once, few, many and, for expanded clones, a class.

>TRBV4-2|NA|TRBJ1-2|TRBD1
CASSLVTGNYGYTF
TGTGCCAGCAGCCTCGTGACAGGGAACTATGGCTACACCTTC
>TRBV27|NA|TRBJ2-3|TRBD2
CASSFILAGGNTDTQYF
TGTGCCAGCAGTTTCATCCTAGCGGGGGGTAACACAGATACGCAGTATTTT
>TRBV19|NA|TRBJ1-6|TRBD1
CASSSQGANNSPLHF
TGTGCCAGTAGTTCCCAGGGGGCCAATAATTCACCCCTCCACTTT
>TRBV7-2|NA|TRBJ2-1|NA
CASSPPRGHFSYNEQFF
TGTGCCAGCAGCCCGCCTCGGGGACACTTCTCCTACAATGAGCAGTTCTTC
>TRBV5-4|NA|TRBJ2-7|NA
CASSGGTAYYEQYF
TGTGCCAGCAGCGGCGGGACCGCATACTACGAGCAGTACTTC
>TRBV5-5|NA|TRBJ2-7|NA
CASSPGTWDAYEQYF
TGTGCCAGCAGCCCCGGGACATGGGATGCCTACGAGCAGTACTTC
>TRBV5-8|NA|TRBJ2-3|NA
CASSKGFGATQYF
TGTGCCAGCAGTAAGGGGTTTGGGGCTACGCAGTATTTT
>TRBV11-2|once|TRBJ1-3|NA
CASSPWAGVSSGNTIYF
TGTGCCAGCAGCCCTTGGGCAGGGGTGTCCTCTGGAAACACCATATATTTT
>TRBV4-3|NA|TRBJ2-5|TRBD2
CASSQDRAGVQETQYF
TGCGCCAGCAGCCAAGATCGGGCGGGGGTCCAAGAGACCCAGTACTTC
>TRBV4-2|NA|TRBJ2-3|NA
CASSQGRGTDTQYF
TGTGCCAGCAGCCAAGGGAGAGGGACAGATACGCAGTATTTT
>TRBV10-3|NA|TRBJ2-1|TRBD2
CAISERGLAGVVGQFF
TGTGCCATCAGTGAGCGGGGACTAGCGGGAGTCGTCGGGCAGTTCTTC
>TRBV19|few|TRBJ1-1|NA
CASSPMWGGLVAEAFF
TGTGCCAGTAGTCCCATGTGGGGGGGGCTAGTGGCTGAAGCTTTCTTT
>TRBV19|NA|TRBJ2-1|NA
CASSIARDWLYNEQFF
TGTGCCAGTAGTATAGCTAGGGACTGGCTCTACAATGAGCAGTTCTTC
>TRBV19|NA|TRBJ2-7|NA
CASSPDSLPYEQYF
TGTGCCAGTAGTCCTGACAGTCTCCCCTACGAGCAGTACTTC
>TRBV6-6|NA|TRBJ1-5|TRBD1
CASRPTGAYNNQPQHF
TGTGCCAGCAGGCCTACAGGGGCTTATAACAATCAGCCCCAGCATTTT
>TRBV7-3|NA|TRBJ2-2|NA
CASSLGPGKSGELFF
TGTGCCAGCAGCTTAGGTCCAGGGAAGTCCGGGGAGCTGTTTTTT
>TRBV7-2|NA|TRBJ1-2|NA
CASSRRDTTAPDTF
TGTGCCAGCAGCCGCAGAGATACGACAGCTCCGGACACCTTC
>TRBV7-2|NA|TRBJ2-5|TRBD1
CASRLGTAYQETQYF
TGTGCCAGCAGGCTAGGGACAGCGTACCAAGAGACCCAGTACTTC
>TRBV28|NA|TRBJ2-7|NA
CASRQGRVPYEQYF
TGTGCCAGCAGACAGGGACGGGTTCCCTACGAGCAGTACTTC
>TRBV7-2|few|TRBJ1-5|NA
CASSSMSEGPQHF
TGTGCCAGCAGCTCTATGTCGGAGGGTCCCCAGCATTTT
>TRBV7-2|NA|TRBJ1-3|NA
CASSALRPLRVNSGNTIYF
TGTGCCAGCAGCGCACTTCGCCCCTTGCGGGTCAACTCTGGAAACACCATATATTTT
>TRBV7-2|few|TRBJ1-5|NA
CASSWGGVPQPQHF
TGTGCCAGCAGCTGGGGGGGGGTTCCTCAGCCCCAGCATTTT
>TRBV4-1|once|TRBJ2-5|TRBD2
CASSQAPGLWEGETQYF
TGCGCCAGCAGCCAAGCCCCGGGACTGTGGGAGGGTGAGACCCAGTACTTC
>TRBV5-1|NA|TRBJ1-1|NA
CASSYDGGLNTEAFF
TGCGCCAGCAGCTACGACGGGGGGCTCAACACTGAAGCTTTCTTT
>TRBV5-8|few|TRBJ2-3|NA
CASSLGGVTDTQYF
TGTGCCAGCAGCTTGGGGGGGGTCACAGATACGCAGTATTTT
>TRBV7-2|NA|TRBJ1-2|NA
CASSFGGGPFNYGYTF
TGTGCCAGCAGCTTTGGCGGGGGACCTTTCAACTATGGCTACACCTTC
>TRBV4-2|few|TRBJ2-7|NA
CASSQDPGVGGTSYEQYF
TGTGCCAGCAGCCAAGATCCTGGGGTGGGCGGGACTTCCTACGAGCAGTACTTC
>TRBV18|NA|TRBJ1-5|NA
CASSPFRADQPQHF
TGTGCCAGCTCACCATTCAGGGCCGATCAGCCCCAGCATTTT
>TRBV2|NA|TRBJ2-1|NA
CASSGKGVSYNEQFF
TGTGCCAGCAGTGGCAAGGGGGTTTCCTACAATGAGCAGTTCTTC
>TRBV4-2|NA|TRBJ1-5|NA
CASSQEGGMFNQPQHF
TGTGCCAGCAGCCAAGAAGGAGGAATGTTTAATCAGCCCCAGCATTTT
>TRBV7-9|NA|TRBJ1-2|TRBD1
CASSTGQGAYYGYTF
TGTGCCAGCAGCACTGGACAGGGGGCTTACTATGGCTACACCTTC
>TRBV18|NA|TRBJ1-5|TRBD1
CASSPGQSNQPQHF
TGTGCCAGCTCACCGGGACAGAGCAATCAGCCCCAGCATTTT
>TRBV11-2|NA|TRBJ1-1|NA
CASSLNIMNTEAFF
TGTGCCAGCAGCTTGAACATTATGAACACTGAAGCTTTCTTT
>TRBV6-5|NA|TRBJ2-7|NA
CASSGTLYEQYF
TGTGCCAGCAGTGGGACACTCTACGAGCAGTACTTC
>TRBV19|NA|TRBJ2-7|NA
CASRIGHREPYEQYF
TGTGCCAGTAGAATAGGTCACAGGGAACCCTACGAGCAGTACTTC
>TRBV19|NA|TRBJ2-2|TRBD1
CATYGTANTGELFF
TGTGCAACATACGGGACAGCGAACACCGGGGAGCTGTTTTTT
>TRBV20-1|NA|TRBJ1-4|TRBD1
CSAQGQGHGF
TGCAGTGCCCAAGGACAGGGCCACGGATTT
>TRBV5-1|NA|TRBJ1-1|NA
CASRYRTENTEAFF
TGCGCCAGCAGATACCGCACAGAGAACACTGAAGCTTTCTTT
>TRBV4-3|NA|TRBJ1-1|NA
CASSQAGRQVHTEAFF
TGCGCCAGCAGCCAAGCAGGCCGACAGGTGCACACTGAAGCTTTCTTT
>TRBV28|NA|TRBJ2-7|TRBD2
CASRRLALSSYEQYF
TGTGCCAGCAGAAGACTAGCGTTGAGCTCCTACGAGCAGTACTTC
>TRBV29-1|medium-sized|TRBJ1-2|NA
CSVEEQDLYWNYGYTF
TGCAGCGTTGAGGAACAGGATCTCTATTGGAACTATGGCTACACCTTC
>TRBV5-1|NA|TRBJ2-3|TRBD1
CASSIEGAQDTQYF
TGCGCCAGCAGCATTGAGGGGGCTCAAGATACGCAGTATTTT
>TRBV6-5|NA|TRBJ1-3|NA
CASRSSGNTIYF
TGTGCCAGCCGGAGCTCTGGAAACACCATATATTTT
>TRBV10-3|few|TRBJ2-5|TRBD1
CAIGTDDQETQYF
TGTGCCATCGGGACAGACGACCAAGAAACCCAGTACTTC
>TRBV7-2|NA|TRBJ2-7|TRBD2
CASRPGLAASYEQYF
TGTGCCAGCAGACCCGGACTAGCGGCGTCCTACGAGCAGTACTTC
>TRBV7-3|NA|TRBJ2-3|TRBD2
CASSLKKGLASHTDTQYF
TGTGCCAGCAGCTTAAAGAAGGGACTAGCGTCTCACACAGATACGCAGTATTTT
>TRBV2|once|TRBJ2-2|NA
CASSLQGAGELFF
TGTGCCAGCAGTCTACAGGGTGCGGGGGAGCTGTTTTTT
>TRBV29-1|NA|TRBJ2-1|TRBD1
CSVPSGQGQGNEQFF
TGCAGCGTTCCCTCCGGACAGGGACAAGGGAATGAGCAGTTCTTC
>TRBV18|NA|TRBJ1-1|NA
CASSPQRNTEAFF
TGTGCCAGCTCCCCACAGAGGAACACTGAAGCTTTCTTT
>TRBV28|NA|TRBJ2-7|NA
CASSLFSLSYEQYF
TGTGCCAGCAGTTTATTTAGTCTCTCCTACGAGCAGTACTTC
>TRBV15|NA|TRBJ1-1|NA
CATSRGAKRGATEAFF
TGTGCCACCAGCAGAGGGGCAAAACGGGGGGCGACTGAAGCTTTCTTT
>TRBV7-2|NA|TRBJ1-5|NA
CASSVTGSQNQPQHF
TGTGCCAGCAGTGTAACGGGGTCTCAAAATCAGCCCCAGCATTTT
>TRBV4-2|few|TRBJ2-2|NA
CASSPVLGLVGELFF
TGTGCCAGCAGCCCGGTTCTGGGGCTGGTTGGGGAGCTGTTTTTT
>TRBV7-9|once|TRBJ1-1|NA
CASSTGAEAFF
TGTGCCAGCAGTACGGGGGCTGAAGCTTTCTTT
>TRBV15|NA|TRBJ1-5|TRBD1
CATSTPGDRGRNQPQHF
TGTGCCACCAGCACGCCCGGGGACAGGGGGCGCAATCAGCCCCAGCATTTT